These 21 T cell receptor beta chains were all obtained from the same sample, sequenced in a study of cytotoxic CD8 clonotypes in ibrutinib-treated CLL (dated by TCRdb to the early 2020s). Taken with the paper, the label for time point translates to: progressive disease on ibrutinib. To prepare the library, the immunoSEQ multiplex PCR assay was applied. This is the immuneACCESS table as TCRdb keeps it, with only in-frame sequences that have V and J called. A part of the clones is gone; compared with another copy, unresolved V genes explain less than half, and the rest is unexplained. The sample table holds fewer than 12,000 clones, of which 75% to 85% were seen once. The ten largest clones represent roughly a sixth of the sample. The starting material was PBMCs, obtained at disease progression, from a patient treated with ibrutinib. The receptors shown here come from a human donor with chronic lymphocytic leukemia.

The chain has TRBV10-1 and TRBJ2-1; 9 nucleotides align to TRBD1. Germline V gives CDR1 WNHNN, CDR2 SYGVQD (reference sequence). The V gene end was trimmed by 4 bases and the J gene end by 4 bases; junction bases not matched to a gene: 8. This CDR3 region has 16 residues. The chain's CDR3 is CASSGPGTGTYNEQFF. The DNA of the CDR3 is TGCGCCAGCAGTGGACCGGGGACAGGGACTTACAATGAGCAGTTCTTC.

Relative to its sample, this clone is large (0.1 to 1%). V and J are TRBV7-3 and TRBJ2-1, with 9 bases fitting TRBD2. Germline CDR1 and CDR2: SGHTA and FQGTGA. CDR3 length equals 15 residues. Trimming at V came to 5 bases and at J to 2 bases, leaving 4 bases not matched to a gene. The CDR3 is CASSQQREAYNEQFF. The CDR3 nucleotides read TGTGCCAGCAGCCAACAGCGGGAGGCCTACAATGAGCAGTTCTTC.

This clone was seen only once. The chain's CDR3 is CAGSSKPGSQPQHF. In DNA, the CDR3 is TGTGCAGGGTCATCCAAGCCTGGGAGTCAGCCCCAGCATTTT. The rearrangement joins TRBV6-1 to TRBJ1-5; D is uncertain. The V gene's germline CDR1 is MNHNS and CDR2 SASEGT. This CDR3 is 14 amino acids long.

The chain links TRBV7-9 to TRBJ1-4; D is ambiguous. In germline, CDR1 is SEHNR, CDR2 FQNEAQ (reference sequence). The CDR3 covers 15 residues. The V and J ends lost 4 bases and 5 bases respectively, with 14 bases between them. This CDR3 is CASSWTPGRNEKLFF. DNA of the CDR3: TGTGCCAGCAGCTGGACTCCCGGGAGGAATGAAAAACTGTTTTTT.

This clone appeared a few times. For the CDR3, the DNA is TGTGCCCTCCCCAGGACTACCCAAAATGAGCAGTTCTTC. Translated: CALPRTTQNEQFF. The V call is TRBV30, the J call TRBJ2-1; perhaps TRBD2 as D (6 bases). Germline CDR1 GTSNPN, CDR2 SVGIG (reference sequence). The CDR3 spans 13 residues. Trimming removed 8 bases at V and 7 bases at J, with 18 bases between.

This clone showed up just once. The rearrangement uses TRBV4-1 and TRBJ2-1; 9 nucleotides align to TRBD2. The CDR3 is 18 amino acids. After removal of 1 base from V and 9 bases from J, the junction contained 16 bases not matched to a gene. Germline V gene lookup returns CDR1 MGHRA and CDR2 YSYEKL. In DNA, the CDR3 is TGCGCCAGCAGCCAAGCTGTGACTAGCGGCTTTCTCAGGGGTGAGCAGTTCTTC. It translates to CASSQAVTSGFLRGEQFF.

This chain connects TRBV5-4 to TRBJ2-5; the match to TRBD2 covers 11 bases. CDR1 is SGHNT, CDR2 YYREEE, per germline (reference sequence). Unmatched junction bases numbered 4, after V lost 0 bases and J lost 3 bases. The CDR3 has 16 amino acids. The CDR3 nucleotides are TGTGCCAGCAGCTTGGCTAGCGGGGGGCCCGAAGAGACCCAGTACTTC. This translates into CASSLASGGPEETQYF.

The chain couples TRBV7-9 to TRBJ2-3; D remains unclear. Germline assignment: CDR1 SEHNR and CDR2 FQNEAQ (reference sequence). V lost 1 base and J 0 bases, leaving 5 bases between the germline ends. The CDR3 has 14 amino acids. The CDR3 loop is CASSLDRSTDTQYF. As DNA, the CDR3 is TGTGCCAGCAGCTTAGACAGAAGCACAGATACGCAGTATTTT.

The J gene is TRBJ1-2, the V gene TRBV5-1; no definite D call. Trimming took 4 bases from V and 2 from J, leaving 12 bases between them. The CDR3 length is 14 residues. Germline values: CDR1 SGHRS, CDR2 YFSETQ. The CDR3 region is CASSLSTGNYGYTF. The CDR3 DNA reads as TGCGCCAGCAGCCTGTCGACGGGAAACTATGGCTACACCTTC.

The J gene is TRBJ2-4, the V gene TRBV11-2, with TRBD1 identical over 7 bases. CDR1 is SGHAT and CDR2 is FQNNGV in the germline V gene. The CDR3 totals 14 residues. The junction had 5 bases not matched to a gene; V was cut back by 1 base and J by 8 bases. The CDR3 coding sequence is TGTGCCAGCAGCTTAGTTTTTCAGGGGGACATTCAGTACTTC. This translates into CASSLVFQGDIQYF.

The gene calls are TRBV2 and TRBJ1-2; the D gene is possibly TRBD1 (5 bases). The CDR3 covers 13 residues. V was clipped by 4 bases and J by 7 bases, with 13 bases between them. Germline V gene data show CDR1 as SNHLY and CDR2 as FYNNEI. CDR3 sequence (DNA): TGTGCCAGCAGTGCGGAGGTGGGACGTGGCTACACCTTC. Encoded protein: CASSAEVGRGYTF.

This sequence joins TRBV5-1 and TRBJ1-5; D gene unclear. The CDR3 loop spans 15 amino acids. The germline V gene has CDR1 SGHRS and CDR2 YFSETQ. The ends were cut back, 3 bases at V and 4 bases at J, with 14 bases in the middle. The CDR3 protein is CASSSTWGGNQPQHF. The DNA for the CDR3 is TGCGCCAGCAGCTCGACCTGGGGTGGGAATCAGCCCCAGCATTTT.

The chain uses TRBV4-1 and TRBJ2-3, with 9 nucleotides matching TRBD1. The germline CDR1 and CDR2 sequences are MGHRA and YSYEKL. V dropped 4 bases and J dropped 2; count of bases not matched to a gene: 7. This CDR3 is built from 16 residues. CDR3 coding DNA: TGCGCCAGCAGCCCGACAAGGACAGGGGACACAGATACGCAGTATTTT. It specifies CASSPTRTGDTDTQYF.

The chain recombines TRBV6-1 with TRBJ1-1; 8 nucleotides match TRBD1. V dropped 3 bases and J dropped 11; count of bases not matched to a gene: 8. Germline V gene lookup returns CDR1 MNHNS and CDR2 SASEGT. CDR3 length: 13 amino acids. The CDR3 here is CASSEGQVRGAFF. CDR3 nucleotides: TGTGCCAGCAGTGAGGGACAGGTCCGAGGGGCTTTCTTT.

This clone was observed a single time. This chain uses TRBV6-5 with TRBJ2-3; weak D call: TRBD2 (7 bases). The CDR3 runs 15 residues. CDR1 MNHEY and CDR2 SVGAGI come from the germline V gene. V lost 6 bases to trimming and J lost 0 bases, with 13 bases between them. CDR3 sequence: CASRPRGASTDTQYF. CDR3 sequence (DNA): TGTGCCAGCAGACCTCGGGGGGCTAGCACAGATACGCAGTATTTT.

The rearrangement joins TRBV2 to TRBJ2-5; D uncertain. The germline CDR1 and CDR2 sequences are SNHLY and FYNNEI. CDR3 size: 11 residues. Trimming pared 6 bases from V and 3 bases from J, leaving 5 bases between. DNA for the CDR3: TGTGCCAGCAGCCGAGAAGAGACCCAGTACTTC. The encoded protein is CASSREETQYF.

Only one count was recorded for this clone. The J gene is TRBJ2-5, the V gene TRBV4-2, with TRBD2 matching over 7 bases. The germline gives CDR1 LGHNA, CDR2 YNFKEQ. CDR3 size: 15 residues. J lost 5 bases, V lost 2 bases, and 8 bases had no gene match. CDR3 amino acids: CASSQIGGVQETQYF. The CDR3, as DNA: TGTGCCAGCAGCCAAATTGGGGGGGTCCAGGAGACCCAGTACTTC.

The chain combines TRBV5-1 with TRBJ2-1, with 13 bases identical to TRBD2. Germline V lookup: CDR1 SGHRS, CDR2 YFSETQ. The V segment lost 4 bases and the J segment 7 bases; nucleotides outside the gene matches: 8. The CDR3 has 16 residues. CDR3 loop: CASSPTSGGAWNEQFF. The CDR3 nucleotides are TGCGCCAGCAGCCCAACTAGCGGGGGGGCCTGGAATGAGCAGTTCTTC.

V is TRBV6-1 and J is TRBJ1-1; no firm D call. Trimming removed 6 bases from V and 10 bases from J, with 12 bases in between. Germline V lookup: CDR1 MNHNS, CDR2 SASEGT. CDR3 length equals 11 residues. The CDR3 DNA follows: TGTGCCAGCAGCTCCGGTTTAGGAGCTTTCTTT. Translated, it gives CASSSGLGAFF.

The table lists this clone with a count of one. The chain combines TRBV7-3 with TRBJ2-7; D gene ambiguous. CDR3 length: 13 amino acids. V was clipped by 3 bases and J by 3 bases, with 9 bases between them. The germline CDR1 and CDR2 sequences are SGHTA and FQGTGA. DNA of the CDR3: TGTGCCAGCAGCTTGGCAGGAATCTACGAGCAGTACTTC. It translates to CASSLAGIYEQYF.

V usage is TRBV7-9 and J usage is TRBJ2-7, with D possibly being TRBD2 (5 bases). The germline gives CDR1 SEHNR, CDR2 FQNEAQ (reference sequence). The V gene lost 1 base and the J gene lost 5 bases, with 12 bases spanning the gap. The CDR3 totals 14 residues. The CDR3 reads CASSLESGYHEQYF. The CDR3 coding sequence is TGTGCCAGCAGCTTAGAGTCGGGATATCACGAGCAGTACTTC.